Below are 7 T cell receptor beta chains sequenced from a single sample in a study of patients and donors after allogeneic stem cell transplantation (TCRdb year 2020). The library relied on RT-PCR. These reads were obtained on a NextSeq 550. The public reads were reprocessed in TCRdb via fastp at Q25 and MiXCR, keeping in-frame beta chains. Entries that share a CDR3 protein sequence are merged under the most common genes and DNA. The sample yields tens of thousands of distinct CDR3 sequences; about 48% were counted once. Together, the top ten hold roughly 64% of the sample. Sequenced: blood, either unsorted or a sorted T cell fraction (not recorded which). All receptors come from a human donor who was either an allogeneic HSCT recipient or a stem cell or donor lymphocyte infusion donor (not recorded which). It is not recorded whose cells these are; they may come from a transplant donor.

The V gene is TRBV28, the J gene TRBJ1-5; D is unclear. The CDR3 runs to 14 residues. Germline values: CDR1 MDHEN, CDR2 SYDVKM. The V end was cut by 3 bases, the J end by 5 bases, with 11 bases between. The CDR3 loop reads CASSFDPAHQPQHF. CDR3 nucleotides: TGTGCCAGCAGTTTTGACCCAGCCCATCAGCCCCAGCATTTT.

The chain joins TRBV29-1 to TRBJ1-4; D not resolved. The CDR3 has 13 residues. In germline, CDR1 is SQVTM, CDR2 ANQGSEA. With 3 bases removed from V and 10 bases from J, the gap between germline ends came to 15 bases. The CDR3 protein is CSVEPLEGVKLFF. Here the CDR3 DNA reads TGCAGCGTTGAGCCCCTCGAGGGTGTAAAACTGTTTTTT.

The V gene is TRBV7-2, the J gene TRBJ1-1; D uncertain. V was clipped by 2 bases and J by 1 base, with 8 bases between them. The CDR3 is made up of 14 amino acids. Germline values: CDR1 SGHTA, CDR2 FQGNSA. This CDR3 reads CASSLRTSNTEAFF. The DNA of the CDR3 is TGTGCCAGCAGCTTAAGGACGTCGAACACTGAAGCTTTCTTT.

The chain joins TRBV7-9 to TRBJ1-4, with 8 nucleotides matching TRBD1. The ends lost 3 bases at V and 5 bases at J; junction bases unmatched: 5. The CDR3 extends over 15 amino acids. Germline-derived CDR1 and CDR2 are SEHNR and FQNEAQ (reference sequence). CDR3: CASSFPGQVNEKLFF. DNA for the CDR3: TGTGCCAGCAGCTTCCCGGGACAGGTCAATGAAAAACTGTTTTTT.

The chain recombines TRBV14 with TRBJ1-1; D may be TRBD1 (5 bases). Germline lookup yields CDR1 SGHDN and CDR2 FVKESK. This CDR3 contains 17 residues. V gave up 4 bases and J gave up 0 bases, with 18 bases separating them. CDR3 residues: CASSRPSLGRMNTEAFF. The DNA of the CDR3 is TGTGCCAGCAGCCGCCCCTCCCTGGGGCGGATGAACACTGAAGCTTTCTTT.

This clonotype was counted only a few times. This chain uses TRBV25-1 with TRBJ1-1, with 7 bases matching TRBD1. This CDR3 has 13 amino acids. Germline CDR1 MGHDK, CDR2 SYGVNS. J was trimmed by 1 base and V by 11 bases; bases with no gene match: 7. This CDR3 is CAVMTGRNTEAFF. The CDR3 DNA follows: TGTGCCGTGATGACAGGGCGGAACACTGAAGCTTTCTTT.

The CDR3 protein is CASSLGPDRANYGYTF. The DNA for the CDR3 is TGTGCCAGCAGCTTGGGTCCCGATCGGGCTAACTATGGCTACACCTTC. The rearrangement links TRBV5-6 to TRBJ1-2, with D hard to call. CDR1 and CDR2 from the germline V gene are SGHDT and YYEEEE. The CDR3 runs to 16 residues. Between the trimmed V and J ends, which lost 0 bases and 0 bases, there was a span of 12 bases.